The entry below gives a single T cell receptor beta chain sequence along with its context. Antigen unknown. Profiling relied on immunoSEQ multiplex PCR, and the TCRdb table lists in-frame clones only, not all of them. The sample carries 75,000 to 80,000 clones, 65% to 80% recorded once. This sample stems from a study of T cell responses to AZD1222 COVID-19 vaccine. V was shortened by 7 bases and J by 0 bases, with 11 bases between the two germline ends. Germline V gene data show CDR1 as SGHAT and CDR2 as FQNNGV. CDR3 length: 14 residues. Study-wide points: No repertoire was sampled before or during the peak T cell response, only after it.

V usage is TRBV11-2 and J usage is TRBJ2-3; D is undetermined. The source of this sequence is an adult who received the MenACWY meningococcal vaccine as a control. The sample consisted of peripheral blood, taken 28 days after the second dose of the MenACWY control vaccine. CDR3 in amino acids: CASNPGPSTDTQYF. In DNA, the CDR3 is TGTGCCAGCAACCCTGGCCCTAGCACAGATACGCAGTATTTT.